These 31 T cell receptor beta chains originate from one sample sequenced in a study of CD8+CD57+ T cells in acquired aplastic anemia. Patients selected for sequencing had displayed CD8+CD57+ cell expansion by flow cytometry. Genomic DNA, serving as template, underwent TCR beta VDJ and CDR3 profiling. TCRdb re-analysed the reads in MiXCR, keeping a single row per CDR3 protein. The sample lists roughly 200,000 distinct CDR3 sequences, around 63% occurring once. The specimen was sorted CD4+, CD8+, or CD8+CD57+ T cells (not recorded which) from PBMCs. The source is a human donor with aplastic anemia.

The V gene is TRBV7-8, the J gene TRBJ2-7, with TRBD2 matching 7 bases. The CDR3 runs 15 residues. Germline V CDR1 and CDR2: SGHVS, FQNEAQ. V shed 0 bases and J 1 base; nucleotides not matched to a gene: 3. CDR3 nucleotide sequence: TGTGCCAGCAGCTTAGCCGGCGGGAGATCCTACGAGCAGTACTTC. Translation gives CASSLAGGRSYEQYF.

This clonotype was counted between two and nine times. This chain joins TRBV2 and TRBJ2-5; D remains ambiguous. V was cut by 3 bases and J by 5 bases, with 16 bases left in between. The germline gives CDR1 SNHLY, CDR2 FYNNEI. This CDR3 contains 15 residues. The CDR3 nucleotides are TGTGCCAGCAGTGATCCCCTAGAGACAAGTGAGACCCAGTACTTC. The encoded protein is CASSDPLETSETQYF.

V is TRBV7-2 and J is TRBJ2-7; D not resolved. V was pared by 7 bases and J by 0 bases, with 10 bases between. CDR1 SGHTA and CDR2 FQGNSA come from the germline V gene. This CDR3 spans 13 amino acids. CDR3: CASTETPSYEQYF. The CDR3 coding sequence is TGTGCCAGCACTGAGACCCCCTCCTACGAGCAGTACTTC.

This clonotype has a count of ten or more. The V gene is TRBV19, the J gene TRBJ2-7, with D tentatively TRBD2 (6 bases). V was pared by 5 bases and J by 1 base, with 9 bases between. CDR1 LNHDA and CDR2 SQIVND come from the germline V gene (reference sequence). The CDR3 has 13 amino acids. The CDR3 reads CASSSSGSYEQYF. The DNA for the CDR3 is TGTGCCAGTAGTTCGAGCGGGTCCTACGAGCAGTACTTC.

In its sample, this clonotype was seen many times. The chain recombines TRBV7-9 with TRBJ2-7, with 8 bases lining up with TRBD1. V lost 3 bases, J lost 4 bases, and 5 bases stayed unmatched. CDR3 length: 14 amino acids. Germline CDR1 SEHNR, CDR2 FQNEAQ (reference sequence). The CDR3: CASSLGQGAYEQYF. CDR3 DNA sequence: TGTGCCAGCAGCTTGGGGCAGGGGGCGTACGAGCAGTACTTC.

This rearrangement joins TRBV10-3 to TRBJ2-1; D perhaps matches TRBD2 (6 bases). The CDR3 is made up of 11 amino acids. Germline CDR1 and CDR2: ENHRY and SYGVKD. The ends were cut back, 9 bases at V and 3 bases at J, with 6 bases in the middle. CDR3 bases: TGTGCCATGGGGGGCTACAATGAGCAGTTCTTC. As protein: CAMGGYNEQFF.

This chain links TRBV20-1 with TRBJ2-7; D not resolved. The CDR3 contains 13 residues. CDR1 is DFQATT, CDR2 SNEGSKA, per germline (reference sequence). V lost 0 bases and J lost 3, with 9 bases in between. The CDR3 reads CSARELLSYEQYF. CDR3 nucleotides: TGCAGTGCTAGAGAACTTCTCAGCTACGAGCAGTACTTC.

The V gene is TRBV7-2, the J gene TRBJ1-1; D is ambiguous. Trimming cost V 3 bases and J 1 base, with 3 bases left between them. Germline V gene sequence: CDR1 SGHTA, CDR2 FQGNSA. The CDR3 loop spans 12 amino acids. The CDR3 is CASSFRNTEAFF. As DNA, the CDR3 is TGTGCCAGCAGCTTTCGGAACACTGAAGCTTTCTTT.

To note about this clonotype: No DNA is shown, since the ends of the CDR3 on it are uncertain; the CDR3 is the one TCRdb lists. V gene TRBV2 combines with J gene TRBJ1-3. The germline V gene encodes CDR1 SNHLY and CDR2 FYNNEI. The CDR3 length equals 24 residues, ends included. Here the CDR3 reads CASSVRDYEQYFGPGQGSGNTIYF.

The chain uses TRBV7-9 and TRBJ1-5; D is unresolved. Trimming cost V 1 base and J 5 bases, with 9 bases left between them. The CDR3 is made up of 14 amino acids. Germline loops: CDR1 SEHNR, CDR2 FQNEAQ (reference sequence). This CDR3 is CASSLVGQDQPQHF. The CDR3 DNA sequence: TGTGCCAGCAGCTTAGTAGGGCAGGATCAGCCCCAGCATTTT.

This clonotype was counted a single time. The V call is TRBV12-3 or TRBV12-4, the J call TRBJ2-4; D may be TRBD1 (6 bases). The CDR3 sequence is 13 residues long. The ends were cut back, 6 bases at V and 6 bases at J, with 12 bases in the middle. The CDR3 nucleotides are TGTGCCAGCAGCAGGGGCGGAGGAAACATTCAGTACTTC. This gives the protein CASSRGGGNIQYF.

In its sample, this clonotype was seen many times. The CDR3 here is CASSTGTSDTGELFF. CDR3 bases: TGTGCCAGCAGTACCGGGACTAGCGACACCGGGGAGCTGTTTTTT. J is TRBJ2-2 and V is TRBV6-5; 10 bases agree with TRBD2. The V gene end was trimmed by 5 bases and the J gene end by 3 bases; junction bases not matched to a gene: 3. The CDR3 totals 15 residues. The germline CDR1 and CDR2 sequences are MNHEY and SVGAGI.

As for this clonotype: This may stem from a read error, because a much larger clone lies one nucleotide away. This chain joins TRBV7-9 and TRBJ1-4; maybe TRBD1 (5 bases). V was clipped by 1 base and J by 1 base, with 22 bases between them. This CDR3 contains 20 residues. Germline values: CDR1 SEHNR, CDR2 FQNEAQ (reference sequence). CDR3 sequence reads: CASSLVGAETIRVTNEKLFF. The CDR3 nucleotides are TGTGCCAGCAGCTTAGTAGGGGCAGAGACAATTCGAGTAACTAATGAAAAACTGTTTTTT.

CDR3 DNA sequence: TGTGCCACCAGTGATTTGCTTATCCTATTTTTTGGGACTGAAGCTTTCTTT. Translation: CATSDLLILFFGTEAFF. This chain uses TRBV24-1 with TRBJ1-1; unclear D gene. Germline V gene lookup returns CDR1 KGHDR and CDR2 SFDVKD. The V end lost 0 bases, the J end lost 5 bases, and 18 bases lay between the germline ends. The CDR3 runs to 17 residues.

The chain is built from TRBV9 and TRBJ2-3, with D unclear. V lost 0 bases to trimming and J lost 7 bases, with 12 bases between them. Looked up from germline, CDR1 is SGDLS and CDR2 is YYNGEE. The CDR3 is made up of 14 amino acids. The CDR3 DNA sequence: TGTGCCAGCAGCGTAGACTATGGAGACAATACGCAGTATTTT. It encodes CASSVDYGDNTQYF.

This clonotype was picked up many times. The chain uses TRBV7-9 and TRBJ2-7; 9 bases map to TRBD2. After removal of 2 bases from V and 2 bases from J, the junction contained 7 bases not matched to a gene. Germline CDR1 and CDR2: SEHNR and FQNEAQ (reference sequence). The CDR3 spans 16 residues. The CDR3 reads CASSLSLGLAAYEQYF. In nucleotides, the CDR3 is TGTGCCAGCAGCTTATCCCTGGGACTAGCCGCCTACGAGCAGTACTTC.

The J gene is TRBJ1-5, the V gene TRBV24-1; D is unresolved. The V gene's germline CDR1 is KGHDR and CDR2 SFDVKD. The CDR3 covers 13 residues. Between the trimmed V and J ends, which lost 7 bases and 5 bases, there was a span of 11 bases. In DNA form, the CDR3 reads TGTGCCACCAGCCTTACTGGGGATCAGCCCCAGCATTTT. This encodes CATSLTGDQPQHF.

The chain employs TRBV2 and TRBJ2-3; tentatively, D is TRBD2 (6 bases). The CDR3 is 15 residues long. CDR1 and CDR2 from the germline V gene are SNHLY and FYNNEI. V lost 9 bases and J lost 0, with 16 bases in between. This CDR3 is CASSIEAGSTDTQYF. The CDR3 DNA reads TGTGCCAGTAGTATAGAGGCGGGGAGCACAGATACGCAGTATTTT.

This clonotype was detected many times. V is TRBV2 and J is TRBJ1-4; perhaps TRBD1 as D (5 bases). CDR1 is SNHLY and CDR2 is FYNNEI in the germline V gene. The CDR3 extends over 14 amino acids. The V gene lost 5 bases and the J gene lost 8 bases, with 15 bases spanning the gap. DNA for the CDR3: TGTGCCAGCAGTCCTCGGGACGGAGGAGAAAAACTGTTTTTT. Translated: CASSPRDGGEKLFF.

The chain recombines TRBV15 with TRBJ2-7; weak D call: TRBD2 (5 bases). V dropped 1 base and J dropped 2 bases, with 9 bases sitting between them. Germline CDR1 LNHNV, CDR2 YYDKDF (reference sequence). CDR3 length: 14 amino acids. CDR3 sequence reads: CATSRGVGAYEQYF. DNA for the CDR3: TGTGCCACCAGCAGAGGGGTGGGAGCCTACGAGCAGTACTTC.

The gene calls are TRBV7-9 and TRBJ2-7; possibly TRBD1 or TRBD2 for D (5 bases each). V was shortened by 5 bases and J by 6 bases, with 23 bases between the two germline ends. The CDR3 length is 16 residues. Germline CDR1 reads SEHNR; CDR2 reads FQNEAQ (reference sequence). CDR3 sequence (DNA): TGTGCCAGCAGCCAGGAGGATGGGACCCCGCCGCCCGAGCAGTACTTC. Amino acids: CASSQEDGTPPPEQYF. The variable domain in full, with the rest retrieved from reference TRBV7-9 and TRBJ2-7, is DTGVSQNPRHKITKRGQNVTFRCDPISEHNRLYWYRQTLGQGPEFLTYFQNEAQLEKSRLLSDRFSAERPKGSFSTLEIQRTEQGDSAMYLCASSQEDGTPPPEQYFGPGTRLTVT.

A few counts support this clonotype. V and J are TRBV7-2 and TRBJ1-6; D possibly corresponds to TRBD1 (6 bases). CDR1 is SGHTA and CDR2 is FQGNSA in the germline V gene. CDR3 length equals 15 residues. The V gene lost 0 bases and the J gene lost 8 bases, with 11 bases spanning the gap. The CDR3 protein is CASSLAAGDDSPLHF. The DNA of the CDR3 is TGTGCCAGCAGCTTAGCGGCAGGGGATGATTCACCCCTCCACTTT.

V usage is TRBV12-3 or TRBV12-4 and J usage is TRBJ2-1, with 9 bases identical to TRBD2. The CDR3 spans 16 residues. J was trimmed by 10 bases and V by 3 bases; bases with no gene match: 13. The CDR3 DNA is TGTGCCAGCAGTTTCCGGCTAGCGGGAAAAGTGGACGAGCAGTTCTTC. Amino acids: CASSFRLAGKVDEQFF.

This clonotype was picked up a small number of times. The chain is built from TRBV25-1 and TRBJ2-5; 8 bases are a match to TRBD2. The germline V gene encodes CDR1 MGHDK and CDR2 SYGVNS. The CDR3 totals 15 residues. V was pared by 3 bases and J by 4 bases, with 7 bases of the junction left unmatched. The CDR3 DNA reads as TGTGCCAGCAGTGAGAGCACTAGCGGTGGAGAGACCCAGTACTTC. Amino acids: CASSESTSGGETQYF.

The rearrangement uses TRBV9 and TRBJ1-2; D not certain. Germline assignment: CDR1 SGDLS and CDR2 YYNGEE. The CDR3 contains 14 residues. Trimming left V 0 bases short and J 8 bases short, with 14 bases between. This chain's CDR3 is CASSVGNSFWGYTF. The CDR3 nucleotides are TGTGCCAGCAGCGTAGGGAACAGCTTTTGGGGCTACACCTTC.

The chain combines TRBV7-9 with TRBJ1-2, with 8 bases matching TRBD1. CDR1 and CDR2 from the germline V gene are SEHNR and FQNEAQ (reference sequence). This CDR3 contains 12 residues. V lost 5 bases, J lost 7 bases, and 3 bases stayed unmatched. As DNA, the CDR3 is TGTGCCAGCAGCCCAGGGGGCAGTGGCTACACCTTC. Translating gives CASSPGGSGYTF.

Only a few counts were recorded for this clonotype. This chain uses TRBV5-1 with TRBJ1-2, with D hard to call. Looked up from germline, CDR1 is SGHRS and CDR2 is YFSETQ. V lost 0 bases and J 0 bases, leaving 6 bases between the germline ends. The CDR3 sequence is 14 residues long. The CDR3 DNA follows: TGCGCCAGCAGCTTGGACACCCCTAACTATGGCTACACCTTC. This encodes CASSLDTPNYGYTF.

CDR3 sequence (DNA): TGTGCCAGCAGCTTACGAGCGGGAGCGGGCAATGAGCAGTTCTTC. It encodes CASSLRAGAGNEQFF. V gene TRBV7-3 combines with J gene TRBJ2-1, with 8 bases identical to TRBD2. V was clipped by 2 bases and J by 6 bases; unmatched bases: 6. The CDR3 loop spans 15 amino acids. Germline V gene sequence: CDR1 SGHTA, CDR2 FQGTGA.

This clonotype occurred many times. The rearrangement joins TRBV27 to TRBJ1-2, with no clear D. The CDR3 sequence is 13 residues long. Germline CDR1 reads MNHEY; CDR2 reads SMNVEV (reference sequence). Trimming shortened V by 3 bases and J by 4 bases, and 9 bases separated the two germline ends. CDR3 amino acids: CASSFAASYGYTF. DNA of the CDR3: TGTGCCAGCAGTTTCGCCGCGTCCTATGGCTACACCTTC.

This clonotype was counted at least ten times. The rearrangement uses TRBV20-1 and TRBJ2-7; 9 nucleotides match TRBD1. Germline V lookup: CDR1 DFQATT, CDR2 SNEGSKA (reference sequence). V was clipped by 0 bases and J by 6 bases; unmatched bases: 12. CDR3 size: 16 residues. This CDR3 reads CSARDLMGQGLGEQYF. DNA of the CDR3: TGCAGTGCTAGAGATCTTATGGGACAGGGTTTAGGCGAGCAGTACTTC.

This clonotype was detected ten times or more. The chain combines TRBV12-3 or TRBV12-4 with TRBJ1-5; D gene uncertain. The CDR3 is 14 amino acids. V lost 3 bases and J 7 bases, leaving 13 bases between the germline ends. The CDR3 DNA follows: TGTGCCAGCAGTTTCCTTAAGAACGGCCAGCCCCAGCATTTT. The encoded protein is CASSFLKNGQPQHF.